One and the same sample provided the 20 T cell receptor beta chains below, sequenced in a study of T cells in Graves' hyperthyroidism and ophthalmopathy. Amplification of TCR beta CDR3 regions was performed using RNA transcripts as template. A set of HTBI primers served as the primers for a first-round RT-PCR of the TCR CDR3. TCRdb ran MiXCR on the multiplex PCR reads and lists one entry per CDR3 protein. The table shows more than 350,000 distinct CDR3 sequences, with around 15% occurring only once. The sample was blood. These receptors all stem from an older woman with Graves' ophthalmopathy.

This clonotype occurred many times. The chain carries TRBV20-1 and TRBJ1-1; perhaps TRBD1 as D (5 bases). Trimming removed 5 bases from V and 1 base from J, with 17 bases in between. This CDR3 comprises 15 residues. Germline CDR1 reads DFQATT; CDR2 reads SNEGSKA (reference sequence). In DNA form, the CDR3 reads TGCAGTGCTGGCATTAACGGGGCAGGGAACACTGAAGCTTTCTTT. Translating it yields CSAGINGAGNTEAFF.

This clonotype occurred a few times. It may be a read error: a sequence one base away is much more abundant. V is TRBV20-1 and J is TRBJ2-3; D possibly corresponds to TRBD1 (5 bases). This CDR3 region has 12 residues. The V gene's germline CDR1 is DFQATT and CDR2 SNEGSKA (reference sequence). This CDR3 is CGANIQADTQYF. As DNA, the CDR3 is TGCGGTGCTAACATACAGGCAGATACGCAGTATTTT.

This clonotype was observed a handful of times. The chain combines TRBV7-9 with TRBJ1-3; a possible D gene is TRBD1 (5 bases). This CDR3 is 15 amino acids long. CDR1 is SEHNR and CDR2 is FQNEAQ in the germline V gene (reference sequence). V was cut by 3 bases and J by 1 base, with 10 bases left in between. The CDR3 sequence: CASSLTSGSGNTIYF. The DNA of the CDR3 is TGTGCCAGCAGCTTGACCTCAGGGTCTGGAAACACCATATATTTT.

This clonotype appeared many times. This sequence joins TRBV2 and TRBJ1-6; unclear D gene. With 3 bases removed from V and 4 bases from J, the gap between germline ends came to 13 bases. From germline, CDR1 is SNHLY and CDR2 FYNNEI. The CDR3 is 16 amino acids. The CDR3 region is CASSDSEQSYNSPLHF. CDR3 coding DNA: TGTGCCAGCAGTGACTCCGAGCAGTCATATAATTCACCCCTCCACTTT.

The gene calls are TRBV10-1 and TRBJ2-7; 7 nucleotides line up with TRBD1. V shed 9 bases and J 2 bases; nucleotides not matched to a gene: 10. CDR1 is WNHNN, CDR2 SYGVQD, per germline (reference sequence). There are 14 residues in the CDR3. For the CDR3, the DNA is TGCGCCAGGACACAGGGGCTATCCACCTACGAGCAGTACTTC. It is translated as CARTQGLSTYEQYF.

CDR3 sequence (DNA): TGTGCCAGTTCCACCTGGGAGAGGGGGCATAAAGCTTTCTTT. Translating it yields CASSTWERGHKAFF. The chain is built from TRBV19 and TRBJ1-1; 7 bases map to TRBD1. V was pared by 8 bases and J by 9 bases, with 15 bases of the junction left unmatched. The germline CDR1 and CDR2 sequences are LNHDA and SQIVND (reference sequence). The CDR3 extends over 14 amino acids.

The chain has TRBV29-1 and TRBJ2-1, with 12 nucleotides matching TRBD2. The junction had 7 bases not matched to a gene; V was cut back by 6 bases and J by 4 bases. The CDR3 runs to 15 residues. Germline lookup yields CDR1 SQVTM and CDR2 ANQGSEA. For the CDR3, the DNA is TGCAGCGTCGGGACTAGCGGGTTACCTTACAATGAGCAGTTCTTC. This encodes CSVGTSGLPYNEQFF.

This clonotype has at least ten counts. The rearrangement links TRBV6-5 to TRBJ2-3; 7 bases line up with TRBD1. The CDR3 is 14 residues long. V trimming: 0 bases; J trimming: 3 bases; junction bases outside the gene matches: 0. The V gene's germline CDR1 is MNHEY and CDR2 SVGAGI. CDR3 region: CASSYSQGTDTQYF. Written as DNA, the CDR3 is TGTGCCAGCAGTTACTCACAGGGGACAGATACGCAGTATTTT.

This clonotype was recorded many times. The chain links TRBV19 to TRBJ2-2; 8 bases line up with TRBD1. V lost 5 bases, J lost 5 bases, and 10 bases stayed unmatched. This CDR3 is 16 amino acids long. Germline CDR1 LNHDA, CDR2 SQIVND (reference sequence). CDR3 nucleotides: TGTGCCAGTAGTCCCACGGACAGGGCAAGGACCGGGGAGCTGTTTTTT. Translated: CASSPTDRARTGELFF.

The sample holds many counts of this clonotype. The rearrangement links TRBV20-1 to TRBJ2-7; 11 positions agree with TRBD2. The ends lost 1 base at V and 0 bases at J; junction bases unmatched: 5. This CDR3 is built from 16 residues. Germline V gene sequence: CDR1 DFQATT, CDR2 SNEGSKA (reference sequence). The CDR3 loop is CSARVAGGGLSYEQYF. The CDR3 bases are TGCAGTGCTAGAGTAGCGGGAGGGGGCCTCTCCTACGAGCAGTACTTC.

This rearrangement joins TRBV27 to TRBJ1-2, with TRBD1 matching 7 bases. Trimming at V came to 9 bases and at J to 2 bases, leaving 3 bases not matched to a gene. This CDR3 is built from 12 residues. Germline V lookup: CDR1 MNHEY, CDR2 SMNVEV (reference sequence). CDR3 in DNA: TGTGCCAGGACGACAGGGAACTATGGCTACACCTTC. This encodes CARTTGNYGYTF.

This clonotype appeared many times. This rearrangement joins TRBV5-8 to TRBJ2-7; weak D call: TRBD1 (5 bases). The CDR3 consists of 11 residues. Germline assignment: CDR1 SGHTS and CDR2 YDEGEE. The V gene lost 3 bases and the J gene lost 7 bases, with 8 bases spanning the gap. The CDR3 region is CASSSTAEQYF. The CDR3 DNA is TGTGCCAGCAGCTCGACAGCTGAGCAGTACTTC.

This clonotype was seen at least ten times. V and J are TRBV13 and TRBJ2-5, with a weak D call TRBD2 (5 bases). The CDR3 is 13 residues long. V dropped 5 bases and J dropped 5 bases, with 12 bases sitting between them. Germline-derived CDR1 and CDR2 are PRHDT and FYEKMQ (reference sequence). The CDR3 protein is CASSLLGVETQYF. For the CDR3, the DNA is TGTGCCAGCAGCCTGCTCGGGGTGGAGACCCAGTACTTC.

The sample holds many counts of this clonotype. This chain joins TRBV7-3 and TRBJ2-7; tentative D call: TRBD2 (5 bases). The V gene lost 5 bases and the J gene lost 4 bases, with 15 bases spanning the gap. The germline CDR1 and CDR2 sequences are SGHTA and FQGTGA. This CDR3 contains 14 residues. The CDR3 coding sequence is TGTGCCAGCAGCCCCAGCCAGGACTCTTACGAGCAGTACTTC. Translation gives CASSPSQDSYEQYF.

This clonotype was counted at least ten times. The chain carries TRBV3-1 and TRBJ2-3, with TRBD2 matching 10 bases. CDR3 length: 15 residues. CDR1 LGHDT and CDR2 YNNKEL come from the germline V gene (reference sequence). V shed 2 bases and J 5 bases; nucleotides not matched to a gene: 4. The DNA of the CDR3 is TGTGCCAGCAGCCAACTAGCGGGAGCAAGAGATACGCAGTATTTT. Protein product: CASSQLAGARDTQYF.

The chain uses TRBV12-3 or TRBV12-4 and TRBJ1-1; TRBD1 matches 9 bases. V lost 3 bases and J lost 4; bases outside the gene matches: 6. CDR3 size: 15 residues. The CDR3 loop reads CASSFNRGRVTEAFF. The CDR3 DNA sequence: TGTGCCAGCAGTTTTAACAGGGGGCGCGTCACTGAAGCTTTCTTT.

This clonotype was observed many times. V is TRBV30 and J is TRBJ2-7; D not resolved. Deletions cut 4 bases from V and 0 bases from J, with 13 bases between. Germline values: CDR1 GTSNPN, CDR2 SVGIG (reference sequence). CDR3 size: 14 residues. The CDR3 nucleotides read TGTGCCTGGATTAAGGTCCCGAGCTCCTACGAGCAGTACTTC. Translating it yields CAWIKVPSSYEQYF.

This clonotype was found many times. The V call is TRBV20-1, the J call TRBJ2-3; maybe TRBD1 (5 bases). The germline CDR1 and CDR2 sequences are DFQATT and SNEGSKA (reference sequence). Trimming took 1 base from V and 4 from J, leaving 18 bases between them. The CDR3 length is 16 residues. In nucleotides, the CDR3 is TGCAGTGCTAGAGGAAACAGGCGCCAGGGTGCAGATACGCAGTATTTT. As protein: CSARGNRRQGADTQYF.

The table lists this clonotype with many counts. J is TRBJ2-1 and V is TRBV7-3, with no clear D. Trimming removed 1 base at V and 12 bases at J, with 13 bases between. CDR1 is SGHTA, CDR2 FQGTGA, per germline. This CDR3 region has 13 residues. The CDR3 DNA sequence: TGTGCCAGCAGCTTAAGGCAGAGGACGGCGCAGTTCTTC. This gives the protein CASSLRQRTAQFF.

This clonotype was seen only a few times. V and J are TRBV12-3 or TRBV12-4 and TRBJ1-5; maybe TRBD1 (6 bases). V was pared by 4 bases and J by 0 bases, with 10 bases between. The CDR3 runs to 15 residues. The CDR3 sequence: CASSSYRDSNQPQHF. The CDR3 DNA reads TGTGCCAGCAGTTCCTACAGGGATAGCAATCAGCCCCAGCATTTT.